Listed below are T cell receptor beta chains from one sample, sequenced in a study of vaccination and CD4 T cells after COVID-19. TCRdb re-analysed the PCR reads in MiXCR, keeping a single row per CDR3 protein. The sample lists approximately 19,000 distinct CDR3 sequences, about 62% occurring once. Sequenced here: CD4+ T cells from blood, sampled after SARS-CoV-2 vaccination. The receptors here all came from a human donor who had recovered from COVID-19. Both conserved end residues are part of each CDR3. A D gene is named only where the DNA matches it firmly. Size is omitted from some rows. Given values are once, few, many or a class for expanded clones.

D	J	V	size	CDR3	DNA
TRBD1	TRBJ2-3	TRBV5-4	.	CASSNRDRVTDTQYF	TGTGCCAGCAGCAACCGGGACAGAGTCACAGATACGCAGTATTTT
.	TRBJ1-5	TRBV2	.	CASLGDVGSNQPQHF	TGTGCCAGCCTAGGAGACGTGGGTAGCAATCAGCCCCAGCATTTT
.	TRBJ1-3	TRBV7-9	.	CASMSASGNTIYF	TGTGCCAGCATGAGCGCCTCTGGAAACACCATATATTTT
TRBD1	TRBJ1-2	TRBV2	.	CASRRRQGWDYGYTF	TGTGCCAGCAGGAGAAGACAGGGTTGGGACTATGGCTACACCTTC
.	TRBJ1-3	TRBV7-9	.	CACSPGGDTIYF	TGTGCCTGCAGCCCAGGAGGGGACACCATATATTTT
.	TRBJ2-1	TRBV28	once	CASQTRGVSYNEQFF	TGTGCCAGCCAAACCAGGGGGGTATCCTACAATGAGCAGTTCTTC
.	TRBJ2-1	TRBV15	.	CATSSEGQTYNEQFF	TGTGCCACCAGCAGTGAGGGACAAACCTACAATGAGCAGTTCTTC
.	TRBJ2-3	TRBV12-2	.	CASRPMWVARTDTQYF	TGTGCAAGTCGTCCCATGTGGGTCGCCCGCACAGATACGCAGTATTTT
TRBD2	TRBJ2-3	TRBV12-3/TRBV12-4	.	CASSLGLAATDTQYF	TGTGCCAGCAGTTTAGGACTAGCAGCCACAGATACGCAGTATTTT
TRBD1	TRBJ1-5	TRBV2	few	CASTKDREDQPQHF	TGTGCCAGCACCAAGGACAGGGAGGATCAGCCCCAGCATTTT
.	TRBJ1-5	TRBV20-1	.	CSARETGARQPQHF	TGCAGTGCTAGAGAAACCGGGGCTCGTCAGCCCCAGCATTTT
.	TRBJ2-3	TRBV2	.	CASMAASTDTQYF	TGTGCCAGCATGGCAGCTAGCACAGATACGCAGTATTTT
.	TRBJ1-5	TRBV19	.	CASSINWPRPQHF	TGTGCCAGTAGTATCAACTGGCCCCGGCCCCAGCATTTT
TRBD2	TRBJ2-1	TRBV20-1	.	CSAPSSGRPNEQFF	TGCAGTGCTCCCTCTAGCGGGAGGCCTAATGAGCAGTTCTTC
.	TRBJ2-5	TRBV7-2	.	CASSLVAEETQYF	TGTGCCAGCAGCTTAGTGGCGGAAGAGACCCAGTACTTC
.	TRBJ1-2	TRBV27	.	CASSSRSGRNYGYTF	TGTGCCAGCAGTTCTCGATCGGGACGGAACTATGGCTACACCTTC
TRBD2	TRBJ2-5	TRBV20-1	once	CSGGLAGPSQETQYF	TGCAGTGGGGGACTAGCGGGACCCAGCCAAGAGACCCAGTACTTC
TRBD1	TRBJ2-5	TRBV5-1	.	CASSGGTGGYQETQYF	TGCGCCAGCAGCGGGGGGACAGGGGGCTACCAAGAGACCCAGTACTTC
.	TRBJ1-5	TRBV19	.	CASSIGSNSNQPQHF	TGTGCCAGTAGTATAGGGTCCAATAGCAATCAGCCCCAGCATTTT
.	TRBJ2-7	TRBV20-1	few	CSARGQASPYEQYF	TGCAGTGCTAGAGGTCAGGCCTCACCCTACGAGCAGTACTTC
TRBD1	TRBJ1-1	TRBV27	few	CASSPDRGTEAFF	TGTGCCAGCAGTCCCGACAGGGGCACTGAAGCTTTCTTT
TRBD1	TRBJ1-2	TRBV19	medium-sized	CASSSDRGDGYTF	TGTGCCAGTAGTTCAGACAGGGGAGATGGCTACACCTTC
.	TRBJ2-5	TRBV11-2	.	CASSLRERQYF	TGTGCCAGCAGCTTGAGGGAACGCCAGTACTTC
.	TRBJ2-7	TRBV20-1	.	CSASKSSYEQYF	TGCAGTGCTAGCAAGAGCTCCTACGAGCAGTACTTC
TRBD1	TRBJ2-5	TRBV19	.	CASRRSRGRQETQYF	TGTGCCAGTAGGAGATCCAGGGGGCGGCAAGAGACCCAGTACTTC
TRBD1	TRBJ1-2	TRBV6-1	.	CASGQGPANYGYTF	TGTGCCAGCGGACAGGGACCAGCTAACTATGGCTACACCTTC
TRBD2	TRBJ2-1	TRBV20-1	once	CSAPESLQREGNEQFF	TGCAGTGCGCCGGAGTCATTGCAGCGGGAGGGAAATGAGCAGTTCTTC
TRBD2	TRBJ2-7	TRBV19	.	CASSILAGPSYEQYF	TGTGCCAGTAGTATTTTAGCGGGACCTTCCTACGAGCAGTACTTC
TRBD1	TRBJ1-3	TRBV7-9	.	CASGGQGNTIYF	TGTGCCAGTGGGGGACAGGGAAACACCATATATTTT
TRBD2	TRBJ2-1	TRBV11-3	few	CASSLGLAGEWNEQFF	TGTGCCAGCAGCTTAGGTCTAGCGGGGGAGTGGAATGAGCAGTTCTTC
.	TRBJ2-5	TRBV15	.	CATSRDPGAGETQYF	TGTGCCACCAGCAGAGATCCGGGGGCGGGAGAGACCCAGTACTTC
.	TRBJ1-1	TRBV11-3	few	CASSPSGEGTEAFF	TGTGCCAGCAGCCCCTCAGGGGAGGGTACTGAAGCTTTCTTT
.	TRBJ1-2	TRBV10-2	.	CASMTDSYGYTF	TGCGCCAGCATGACAGACTCATATGGCTACACCTTC
.	TRBJ2-2	TRBV15	.	CATSRGQSVYTGELFF	TGTGCCACCAGCCGCGGCCAGTCTGTGTACACCGGGGAGCTGTTTTTT
.	TRBJ2-5	TRBV11-2	.	CASSQSPGRQETQYF	TGTGCCAGCAGCCAATCCCCGGGAAGACAAGAGACCCAGTACTTC
.	TRBJ1-2	TRBV19	.	CASSILGEGYTF	TGTGCCAGTAGTATTTTGGGCGAAGGCTACACCTTC
TRBD1	TRBJ1-1	TRBV6-5	.	CASSYGFRGQAEAFF	TGTGCCAGCAGTTACGGGTTTAGGGGGCAGGCTGAAGCTTTCTTT
TRBD2	TRBJ2-1	TRBV7-3	.	CASSLDPLAGVAEQFF	TGTGCCAGCAGCTTAGACCCACTAGCGGGAGTAGCTGAGCAGTTCTTC
.	TRBJ1-1	TRBV6-1	.	CASSRTMGEAFF	TGTGCCAGCAGCAGGACCATGGGGGAAGCTTTCTTT
.	TRBJ2-1	TRBV7-2	.	CASSLDERNQGWNEQFF	TGTGCCAGCAGCTTAGACGAAAGGAACCAGGGCTGGAATGAGCAGTTCTTC
TRBD2	TRBJ2-1	TRBV20-1	.	CSASLSLAGGVEQFF	TGCAGTGCTAGTCTTAGCCTAGCGGGAGGGGTCGAGCAGTTCTTC
.	TRBJ2-1	TRBV20-1	.	CGGGRDGGWTNEQFF	TGCGGGGGCGGACGGGACGGGGGTTGGACCAATGAGCAGTTCTTC
TRBD2	TRBJ2-1	TRBV7-2	.	CASSLSASGRGYEQFF	TGTGCCAGCAGCCTCTCAGCGAGCGGGAGAGGGTATGAGCAGTTCTTC
.	TRBJ2-5	TRBV27	.	CASSLSAGWAAQGAQYF	TGTGCCAGCAGTTTATCTGCGGGGTGGGCGGCTCAAGGGGCCCAGTACTTC
.	TRBJ2-7	TRBV25-1	.	CASSLGAFYEQYF	TGTGCCAGCTCCCTCGGGGCATTCTACGAGCAGTACTTC
.	TRBJ1-6	TRBV2	.	CASRSQGLDSPLHF	TGTGCCAGCAGGTCGCAGGGGTTGGATTCACCCCTCCACTTT
.	TRBJ2-7	TRBV7-8	once	CASSLDSSYEQYF	TGTGCCAGCAGCTTGGACAGCTCCTACGAGCAGTACTTC
.	TRBJ1-4	TRBV7-9	.	CASSPSTHNPREKLFF	TGTGCCAGCAGCCCTTCTACGCACAACCCTCGAGAAAAACTGTTTTTT
.	TRBJ2-3	TRBV11-3	.	CASSRAGGSDTQYF	TGTGCCAGCAGCCGAGCCGGGGGATCAGATACGCAGTATTTT
.	TRBJ2-7	TRBV12-3/TRBV12-4	.	CASSHELGQRVEQYF	TGTGCCAGCAGCCACGAGCTGGGGCAGCGAGTCGAGCAGTACTTC